This T cell receptor (beta chain) was documented in a study of blood T cell repertoires in COVID-19. Overall study: T cells, B-cell-depleted T cells, or PBMCs supplied cDNA or gDNA.

This CDR3 is built from 13 residues. The ends were cut back, 3 bases at V and 4 bases at J, with 10 bases in the middle. All enrollees were about 18 to 95 years old and from approximately 25 US areas. The protocol was immunoSEQ multiplex PCR, while the TCRdb copy is restricted to in-frame clones and leaves out a portion. The sample has approximately 270,000 clones, around 93% seen once. The source material was PBMCs or T cells enriched from blood (not recorded which). The receptor was derived from a man aged 35-49 years who had been exposed to COVID-19. This chain links TRBV12-3 or TRBV12-4 with TRBJ2-7, with D possibly TRBD2 on 6 matching bases. The CDR3 is CASSFGGPYEQYF. The CDR3 coding sequence is TGTGCCAGCAGTTTCGGAGGGCCATACGAGCAGTACTTC.